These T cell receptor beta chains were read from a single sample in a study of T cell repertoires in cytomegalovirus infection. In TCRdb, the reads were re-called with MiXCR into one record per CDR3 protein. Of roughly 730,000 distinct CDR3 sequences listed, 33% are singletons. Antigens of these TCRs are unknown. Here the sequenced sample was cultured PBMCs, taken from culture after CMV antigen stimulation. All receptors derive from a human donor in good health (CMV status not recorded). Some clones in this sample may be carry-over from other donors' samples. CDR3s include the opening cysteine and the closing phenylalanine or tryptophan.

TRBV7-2,CASSLGGLQVTEAFF
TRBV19,CATGTHEAFF
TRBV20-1,CSASDSLGTNEKLFF
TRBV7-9,CASSAFLEAFF
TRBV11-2,CASSLIRASGNTIYF
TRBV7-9,CASRRDSYTGELFF
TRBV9,CASSPPSGTYNEQFF
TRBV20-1,CSARDPRGGDIQYF
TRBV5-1,CASCRESSGGSYNEQFF
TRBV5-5,CASSLMGASMEGYTF
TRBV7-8,CASSHPRETQYF
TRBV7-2,CASSYLGGNTIYF
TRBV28,CASSLPHVRQVHQPQHF
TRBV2,CASSRTDEAFF
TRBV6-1,CASKGSPYEQYF
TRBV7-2,CASSAPPGLTEAFF
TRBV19,CASGKQDSNIQYF
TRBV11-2,CASSRAGWYEQYF
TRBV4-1,CASSPKMTYQRGSTEAFF
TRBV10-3,CAISVSGANTEAFF
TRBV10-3,CAIRDQGLGANVLTF
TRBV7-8,CASRLTATNEKLFF